This T cell receptor beta chain was captured by sequencing in a study of CD8 T cells in ankylosing spondylitis. Points from the study as a whole: Made up of eight or nine highly homologous variants, a TCR beta motif appeared characteristic of ankylosing spondylitis blood. Some of these motif variants have turned up before, in reports on reactive arthritis synovial fluid and blood. Reportedly, matched ankylosing spondylitis synovial fluid was significantly enriched for disease-linked clones. CD8+ by phenotype, disease-linked clones were relatively rare in peripheral blood.

Generation of TCR beta libraries employed quantitative 5'-RACE incorporating molecular barcodes. TCRdb recomputed calls from the 5' RACE reads with MiXCR, one row per CDR3 protein. The repertoire holds fewer than 750,000 distinct CDR3 sequences, with under 20% as singletons. Germline CDR1 MDHEN, CDR2 SYDVKM. The CDR3 spans 17 residues. The V and J ends lost 7 bases and 0 bases respectively, with 16 bases between them. The table lists this clonotype with a few counts. What it binds is not known. The receptor was isolated from a male donor with ankylosing spondylitis. The sequenced material came from blood, either unsorted or a sorted T cell fraction (not recorded which). The chain has TRBV28 and TRBJ2-6; a weak D match, TRBD1 (7 bases). The CDR3 coding sequence is TGTGCCAGCAAAACCGGCAGGGGGGACTCTGGGGCCAACGTCCTGACTTTC. It codes for CASKTGRGDSGANVLTF.